This T cell receptor (beta chain) is drawn from a study of T cells in Graves' hyperthyroidism and ophthalmopathy (dated by TCRdb to between 2018 and 2020). For the study in its entirety: Peripheral blood was collected at initial diagnosis, before any treatment. To identify distinguishing TCR V-J signatures, a discovery cohort of about 100 patients was used, comprising 43 with Graves' ophthalmopathy and 55 to 65 with stable Graves' hyperthyroidism. An independent validation cohort of about 20 hyperthyroidism patients and approximately 16 patients who later progressed to ophthalmopathy tested prospective prediction of ophthalmopathy. For training and testing, the 100 patients in the discovery cohort were randomly divided in a 7:3 ratio. In addition, the study compared T-cell repertoires in thyroid tissue and in blood from six Graves' hyperthyroidism patients. Once sampling was done, hyperthyroidism patients were given methimazole at a starting dose of 30 mg daily, whereas ophthalmopathy patients were given high-dose intravenous methylprednisolone. TCR Vbeta CDR3 sequencing of some 140 peripheral blood samples (over 40 ophthalmopathy, 75 to 80 hyperthyroidism and roughly 17 progressor patients) is reported in the paper.

Amplification of TCR beta CDR3 regions was carried out from RNA transcripts. The TCR CDR3 was subjected to a first round of RT-PCR using the HTBI primer set and the Qiagen OneStep RT-PCR kit. Libraries were constructed in a second round of multiplex PCR, after which size selection and purification were carried out. Paired-end sequencing of the libraries was performed with 100 bp reads on an Illumina HiSeq2000. As for how the authors treated the data: Raw data were processed with SOAPnuke, discarding reads with adapters, uncalled bases, mean Phred below 15, or no exact constant-primer or identifier match. COPE v1.2.5 was used to merge high-quality paired reads, and clonotypes were defined as unique nucleotide sequences. Clonotypes were aligned to IMGT TRBV, TRBD and TRBJ reference segments using MiTCR v1.1. Analysis was restricted to V-J combinations with a frequency above 0.0001, which covered over 98% of repertoires. The TCS score was defined as F50 (clonal expansion) divided by E x V (chaos), with BLOSUM62-based TCRdist calculated between CDR3 peptides within each V-J. Welch's t-statistics and random forest reduced fewer than 550 V-J features to 10 to 15, which were used in a naive Bayes classifier (R e1071). Starting from the raw public reads, TCRdb applied fastp trimming at Q25, assembled clones with MiXCR and retained in-frame beta chains. Each entry is one CDR3 protein sequence, shown with its most common DNA and genes. The V and J calls follow TCRdb's processing rather than the paper's. Here the sample has 350,000 or so distinct CDR3 sequences; roughly 18% occur a single time. The ten largest account for around a sixth of the sample.

This clonotype appeared many times. The antigen this receptor binds is unknown. No much larger clone is present one base from it, and per-base qualities are unavailable. Trimming accounts for 5 bases at V and 4 bases at J, while the number of junction bases matched to no gene is 4. The CDR3 runs 14 residues from the cysteine to the phenylalanine. The read is trimmed to its CDR3 DNA, 42 bases read in frame from base 1. Overall results and qualifications from the work: No statistical method was used to set the sample size in advance, and investigators knew the group allocation. In validation, progression to ophthalmopathy was predicted by the model with almost 71% sensitivity and just over 72% specificity, a median of roughly 6 months before onset. Most expanded thyroid clonotypes (frequency above 0.001) were also detected in blood, a finding suggesting that blood repertoires may reflect thyroid immune responses. Ophthalmopathy was separated from stable hyperthyroidism by a 13 V-J signature model, with around 90% sensitivity and about 81% specificity obtained in cross-validation and 80%/75% obtained in testing.

Ophthalmopathy patients had moderately to severely active disease, with a Clinical Activity Score of 3 or more, a NOSPECS grade of 4 or more, and a disease duration of less than 3 months. Exclusion was applied to patients with uncontrolled infections, other autoimmune diseases, pregnancy or lactation. Diagnoses were based on clinical symptoms, serum thyroxine and TRAb, thyroid ultrasound and orbital computed tomography. PBMCs were separated from around 9.1 ml of fresh peripheral blood using Ficoll-Paque density gradient centrifugation. Total RNA was extracted using Trizol reagent, and RNA quality was assessed on an Agilent 2100 Bioanalyzer.

Sequencing was performed on blood. This sequence was found in a middle-aged woman with Graves' ophthalmopathy. The V gene is TRBV12-3 or TRBV12-4 and the J gene is TRBJ2-2, and 7 junction bases match TRBD1. The DNA sequence is as follows: TGTGCCAGCAGTAGACAGGGTACCACCGGGGAGCTGTTTTTT. Translated, this gives CASSRQGTTGELFF.